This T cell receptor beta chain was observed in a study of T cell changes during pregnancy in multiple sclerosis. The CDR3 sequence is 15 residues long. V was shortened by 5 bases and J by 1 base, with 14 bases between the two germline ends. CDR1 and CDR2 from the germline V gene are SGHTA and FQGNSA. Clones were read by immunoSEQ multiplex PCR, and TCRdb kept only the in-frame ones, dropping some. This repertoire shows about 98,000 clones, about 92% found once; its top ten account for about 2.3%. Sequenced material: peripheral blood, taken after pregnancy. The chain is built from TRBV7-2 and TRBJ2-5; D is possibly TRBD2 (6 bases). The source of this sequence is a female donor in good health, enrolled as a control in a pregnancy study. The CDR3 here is CASSPSGGTQETQYF. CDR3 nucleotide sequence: TGTGCCAGCAGCCCCTCTGGCGGGACCCAAGAGACCCAGTACTTC. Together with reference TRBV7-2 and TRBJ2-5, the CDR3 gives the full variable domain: GAGVSQSPSNKVTEKGKDVELRCDPISGHTALYWYRQSLGQGLEFLIYFQGNSAPDKSGLPSDRFSAERTGGSVSTLTIQRTQQEDSAVYLCASSPSGGTQETQYFGPGTRLLVL.